This section outlines one T cell receptor (beta chain) sequence together with its context. Its antigen is unknown. From RNA, the CDR3 regions of TCR beta chains were amplified and sequenced. In the first round, RT-PCR was carried out with HTBI primers, and a multiplex PCR formed the second round. Via MiXCR, TCRdb re-called the multiplex PCR reads, giving one row per CDR3 protein. Of about 700,000 distinct CDR3 sequences in the sample, roughly 41% were seen once. The sample belongs to a study of Graves' ophthalmopathy and Graves' hyperthyroidism. Findings and caveats of the study: Stable hyperthyroidism and ophthalmopathy were told apart by a 13-signature model, which achieved less than 90% sensitivity and roughly 80% specificity.

Pregnant or lactating patients and those with other autoimmune diseases or uncontrolled infections were excluded. CDR1 is KGHDR and CDR2 is SFDVKD in the germline V gene. This CDR3 comprises 16 residues. V dropped 9 bases and J dropped 5; count of bases not matched to a gene: 13. The gene calls are TRBV24-1 and TRBJ2-5; 11 bases line up with TRBD1. The source material was peripheral blood. The receptor's source is an adult man with Graves' ophthalmopathy. The CDR3: CATSSGGQGAGETQYF. The CDR3, as DNA: TGTGCCACCTCTAGCGGCGGACAGGGGGCGGGGGAGACCCAGTACTTC.